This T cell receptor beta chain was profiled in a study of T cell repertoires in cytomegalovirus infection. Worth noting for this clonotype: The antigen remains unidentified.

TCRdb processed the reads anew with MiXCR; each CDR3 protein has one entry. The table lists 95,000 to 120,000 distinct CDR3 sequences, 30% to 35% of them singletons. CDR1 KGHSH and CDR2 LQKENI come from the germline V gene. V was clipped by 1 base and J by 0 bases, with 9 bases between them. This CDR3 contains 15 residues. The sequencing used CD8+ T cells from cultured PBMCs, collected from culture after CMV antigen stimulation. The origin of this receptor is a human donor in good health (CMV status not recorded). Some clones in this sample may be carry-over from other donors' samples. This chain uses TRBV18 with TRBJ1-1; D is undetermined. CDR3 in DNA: TGTGCCAGCTCACCACGGTTCGGAATGAACACTGAAGCTTTCTTT. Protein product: CASSPRFGMNTEAFF.